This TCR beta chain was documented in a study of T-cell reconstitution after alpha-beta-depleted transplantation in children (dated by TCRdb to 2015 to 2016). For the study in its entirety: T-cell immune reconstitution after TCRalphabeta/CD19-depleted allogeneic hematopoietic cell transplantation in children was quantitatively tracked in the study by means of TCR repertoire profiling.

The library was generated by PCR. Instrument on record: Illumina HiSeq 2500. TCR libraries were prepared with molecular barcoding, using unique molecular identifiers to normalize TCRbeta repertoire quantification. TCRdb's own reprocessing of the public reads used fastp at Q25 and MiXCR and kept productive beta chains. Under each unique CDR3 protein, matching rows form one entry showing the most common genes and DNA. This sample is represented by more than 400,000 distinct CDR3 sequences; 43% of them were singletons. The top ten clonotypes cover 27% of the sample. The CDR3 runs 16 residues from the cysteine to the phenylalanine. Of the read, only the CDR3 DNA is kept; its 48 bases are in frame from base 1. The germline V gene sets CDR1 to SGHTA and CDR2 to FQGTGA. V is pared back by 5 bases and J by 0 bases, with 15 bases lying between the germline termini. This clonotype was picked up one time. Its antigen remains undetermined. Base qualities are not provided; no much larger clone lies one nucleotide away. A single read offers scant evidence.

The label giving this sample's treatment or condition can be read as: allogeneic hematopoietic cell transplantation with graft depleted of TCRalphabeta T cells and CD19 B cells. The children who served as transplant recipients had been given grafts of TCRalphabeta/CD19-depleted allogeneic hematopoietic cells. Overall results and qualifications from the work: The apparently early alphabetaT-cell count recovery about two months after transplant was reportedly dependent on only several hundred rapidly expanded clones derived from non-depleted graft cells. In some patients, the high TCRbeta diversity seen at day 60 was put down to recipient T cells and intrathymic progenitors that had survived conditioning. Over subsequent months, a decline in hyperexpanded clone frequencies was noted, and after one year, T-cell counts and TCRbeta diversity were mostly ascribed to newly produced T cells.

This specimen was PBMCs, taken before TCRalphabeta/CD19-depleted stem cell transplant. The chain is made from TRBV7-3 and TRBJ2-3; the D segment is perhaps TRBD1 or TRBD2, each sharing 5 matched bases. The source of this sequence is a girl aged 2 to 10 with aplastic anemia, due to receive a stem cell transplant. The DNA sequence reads TGTGCCAGCAGCCCTCGACAGTGGACTAGCACAGATACGCAGTATTTT. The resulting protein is CASSPRQWTSTDTQYF.